Shown below are 31 T cell receptor beta chains from a single sample sequenced in a study of cytomegalovirus exposure and HLA in healthy donors (dated by TCRdb to about 2017). To prepare the library, the immunoSEQ multiplex PCR assay was applied. For the multiplex PCR, a mixture combining 60 forward primers for TCR Vbeta segments and 13 reverse primers for TCR Jbeta segments was used. TCRdb obtained this table from immuneACCESS and retained in-frame rearrangements with V and J assigned. These tables miss some clones; where compared with another copy, unresolved V genes account for less than half of the shortfall, and the remainder is unexplained. This sample holds a few hundred thousand clones; roughly 80% were observed only once. The ten largest clones add up to 2.9% of the sample. Material: PBMCs. The receptors were gathered from a man aged 25-45 years in good health and CMV-seronegative.

The rearrangement joins TRBV7-2 to TRBJ2-5; D remains unclear. The germline CDR1 and CDR2 sequences are SGHTA and FQGNSA. Between the trimmed V and J ends, which lost 6 bases and 1 base, there was a span of 9 bases. CDR3 length equals 13 residues. CDR3 nucleotide sequence: TGTGCCAGCAGACTGAACGGCCAAGAGACCCAGTACTTC. The encoded protein is CASRLNGQETQYF. Supplemented by reference TRBV7-2 and TRBJ2-5, the full variable domain reads GAGVSQSPSNKVTEKGKDVELRCDPISGHTALYWYRQSLGQGLEFLIYFQGNSAPDKSGLPSDRFSAERTGGSVSTLTIQRTQQEDSAVYLCASRLNGQETQYFGPGTRLLVL.

This rearrangement joins TRBV5-1 to TRBJ2-3; no clear D gene. CDR1 SGHRS and CDR2 YFSETQ come from the germline V gene. The germline V and J ends were trimmed by 4 bases and 1 base, with 13 bases remaining between them. The CDR3 has 15 amino acids. CDR3 nucleotide sequence: TGCGCCAGCAGCCCTCGGTCGAGCGGCACAGATACGCAGTATTTT. Translation gives CASSPRSSGTDTQYF.

This clone appeared a few times. The chain combines TRBV5-1 with TRBJ1-3, with 8 bases identical to TRBD1. The CDR3 loop spans 17 amino acids. The V and J ends lost 4 bases and 0 bases, in that order; junction bases with no gene match: 9. CDR1 and CDR2 from the germline V gene are SGHRS and YFSETQ. CDR3 loop: CASSTGTGSRSGNTIYF. The CDR3 DNA reads as TGCGCCAGCAGCACCGGGACAGGTTCTCGCTCTGGAAACACCATATATTTT.

The chain is built from TRBV9 and TRBJ1-1; D may be TRBD1 (5 bases). The V and J ends lost 0 bases and 6 bases respectively, with 15 bases between them. Germline-derived CDR1 and CDR2 are SGDLS and YYNGEE. The CDR3 totals 15 residues. Here the CDR3 DNA reads TGTGCCAGCAGCGTAGCTGGACATATCGACGCTGAAGCTTTCTTT. Protein sequence: CASSVAGHIDAEAFF.

The rearrangement uses TRBV5-1 and TRBJ2-3; 7 bases agree with TRBD2. This CDR3 contains 16 residues. The junction had 11 bases not matched to a gene; V was cut back by 5 bases and J by 2 bases. Germline CDR1 reads SGHRS; CDR2 reads YFSETQ. In DNA form, the CDR3 reads TGCGCCAGCAGGTCCGGGGACTACTCCTACACAGATACGCAGTATTTT. The encoded protein is CASRSGDYSYTDTQYF.

The chain carries TRBV4-2 and TRBJ1-3; no firm D call. V shed 4 bases and J shed 2 bases, with 12 bases lying between them. The CDR3 extends over 15 amino acids. Looked up from germline, CDR1 is LGHNA and CDR2 is YNFKEQ. The CDR3 nucleotides read TGTGCCAGCAGCCCCCCGAGGGCACCTGGAAACACCATATATTTT. This codes for CASSPPRAPGNTIYF.

V is TRBV6-5 and J is TRBJ1-3; TRBD1 matches at 9 bases. Germline V CDR1 and CDR2: MNHEY, SVGAGI. This CDR3 contains 14 residues. V dropped 5 bases and J dropped 6; count of bases not matched to a gene: 5. CDR3 amino acids: CASSGYRGPNTIYF. CDR3 sequence (DNA): TGTGCCAGCAGTGGCTACAGGGGGCCAAACACCATATATTTT.

This clone was seen more than once but under ten times. This rearrangement joins TRBV29-1 to TRBJ2-1; D is ambiguous. The CDR3 sequence is 15 residues long. The V gene's germline CDR1 is SQVTM and CDR2 ANQGSEA. V gave up 0 bases and J gave up 1 base, with 10 bases separating them. The CDR3 DNA reads as TGCAGCGTTGAAGATCTTCCCAGTTCCTACAATGAGCAGTTCTTC. Amino acid sequence: CSVEDLPSSYNEQFF.

The chain links TRBV5-1 to TRBJ2-1; possibly TRBD2 for D (7 bases). The CDR3 spans 14 residues. CDR1 and CDR2 (germline): SGHRS, YFSETQ. V lost 5 bases and J 10 bases, leaving 19 bases between the germline ends. CDR3 amino acids: CASRRLGGGGEQFF. The CDR3 DNA follows: TGCGCCAGCAGACGGCTAGGCGGGGGCGGGGAGCAGTTCTTC.

The chain is built from TRBV5-1 and TRBJ1-1; D might be TRBD1 (6 bases). V lost 3 bases to trimming and J lost 3 bases, with 15 bases between them. Germline V gives CDR1 SGHRS, CDR2 YFSETQ. This CDR3 is 15 amino acids long. CDR3 amino acids: CASSSGPNRDTEAFF. The CDR3 DNA reads as TGCGCCAGCAGCTCCGGACCCAACAGGGACACTGAAGCTTTCTTT.

A few counts support this clone. The chain joins TRBV6-6 to TRBJ2-7, with 8 bases fitting TRBD1. The CDR3 totals 12 residues. V lost 7 bases, J lost 6 bases, and 5 bases stayed unmatched. Per germline, CDR1 MNHNY and CDR2 SVGAGI (reference sequence). This chain's CDR3 is CASKGTGFEQYF. The CDR3 DNA is TGTGCCAGCAAGGGGACAGGATTCGAGCAGTACTTC.

Regarding this clone: The junction differs from germline at one of its ends, possibly a read error. The chain carries TRBV7-9 and TRBJ2-5; weak D call: TRBD2 (6 bases). CDR3 length: 16 residues. The germline CDR1 and CDR2 sequences are SEHNR and FQNEAQ (reference sequence). In nucleotides, the CDR3 is TGTTCCAGCAGCTTAGACTTCGCGGGGTTACAAGAGACCCAGTACTTC. It is translated as CSSSLDFAGLQETQYF. Filled out from reference TRBV7-9 and TRBJ2-5, the complete variable domain reads DTGVSQNPRHKITKRGQNVTFRCDPISEHNRLYWYRQTLGQGPEFLTYFQNEAQLEKSRLLSDRFSAERPKGSFSTLEIQRTEQGDSAMYLCSSSLDFAGLQETQYFGPGTRLLVL.

This clone was counted a few times. This chain uses TRBV5-6 with TRBJ1-4; D gene uncertain. Trimming removed 2 bases at V and 5 bases at J, with 7 bases between. CDR1 is SGHDT and CDR2 is YYEEEE in the germline V gene. This CDR3 region has 13 residues. The CDR3 DNA reads TGTGCCAGCAGCTTTTCCCTCAATGAAAAACTGTTTTTT. Translated: CASSFSLNEKLFF.

The chain recombines TRBV27 with TRBJ2-5; D may be TRBD2 (5 bases). The CDR3 consists of 13 residues. Germline V gene data show CDR1 as MNHEY and CDR2 as SMNVEV (reference sequence). Trimming left V 3 bases short and J 5 bases short, with 10 bases between. The chain's CDR3 is CASSFRGWETQYF. The CDR3 coding sequence is TGTGCCAGCAGTTTCCGAGGGTGGGAGACCCAGTACTTC.

The V call is TRBV19, the J call TRBJ1-2; the D is unclear. The V and J ends lost 6 bases and 0 bases respectively, with 8 bases between them. Germline V gene lookup returns CDR1 LNHDA and CDR2 SQIVND (reference sequence). CDR3 length equals 13 residues. The CDR3 loop reads CASSSTPNYGYTF. In DNA, the CDR3 is TGTGCCAGTAGCTCCACTCCTAACTATGGCTACACCTTC.

The CDR3 is CASSLTHYYGYTF. CDR3 bases: TGTGCCAGCAGTTTAACTCATTACTATGGCTACACCTTC. The J gene is TRBJ1-2, the V gene TRBV28; D is ambiguous. The V end lost 2 bases, the J end lost 3 bases, and 7 bases lay between the germline ends. From germline, CDR1 is MDHEN and CDR2 SYDVKM. The CDR3 totals 13 residues.

The CDR3 nucleotides read TGTGCCAGCAGCGGCGTGGGCGATGGCTACACCTTC. As protein: CASSGVGDGYTF. V gene TRBV28 combines with J gene TRBJ1-2; D remains unclear. Germline loops: CDR1 MDHEN, CDR2 SYDVKM. V was clipped by 6 bases and J by 6 bases, with 11 bases between them. The CDR3 totals 12 residues.

The CDR3 protein is CASSRAPRDTIYF. The DNA of the CDR3 is TGTGCCAGCAGTCGAGCACCCCGGGACACCATATATTTT. The chain links TRBV27 to TRBJ1-3; D gene uncertain. Germline V gene data show CDR1 as MNHEY and CDR2 as SMNVEV (reference sequence). The CDR3 is made up of 13 amino acids. Trimming cost V 5 bases and J 8 bases, with 13 bases left between them.

V and J are TRBV4-1 and TRBJ1-4; the D gene is possibly TRBD1 (6 bases). The CDR3 extends over 18 amino acids. The ends were cut back, 1 base at V and 0 bases at J, with 15 bases in the middle. Germline V lookup: CDR1 MGHRA, CDR2 YSYEKL. The CDR3 is CASSQGGPIFATNEKLFF. DNA for the CDR3: TGCGCCAGCAGCCAAGGGGGGCCCATATTTGCAACTAATGAAAAACTGTTTTTT.

The rearrangement links TRBV19 to TRBJ2-3; TRBD1 aligns across 9 bases. The length of the CDR3 is 16 residues. With V trimmed by 0 bases and J by 3 bases, 4 bases remained unmatched. Per germline, CDR1 LNHDA and CDR2 SQIVND (reference sequence). CDR3: CASSIDLTGGTDTQYF. Written as DNA, the CDR3 is TGTGCCAGTAGTATAGACTTGACAGGGGGTACAGATACGCAGTATTTT.

V and J are TRBV5-8 and TRBJ2-5; possibly TRBD2 for D (6 bases). This CDR3 region has 17 residues. Trimming took 1 base from V and 3 from J, leaving 19 bases between them. Germline CDR1 is SGHTS and CDR2 is YDEGEE. The chain's CDR3 is CASSLRGRGRGEETQYF. The CDR3, as DNA: TGTGCCAGCAGCTTGAGAGGTCGCGGGCGGGGAGAAGAGACCCAGTACTTC.

The chain employs TRBV13 and TRBJ2-5; 14 bases are a match to TRBD2. The V and J ends lost 5 bases and 4 bases, in that order; junction bases with no gene match: 9. Germline V gene lookup returns CDR1 PRHDT and CDR2 FYEKMQ (reference sequence). There are 17 residues in the CDR3. The DNA for the CDR3 is TGTGCCAGCAGCACCAGACTAGCGGGGGGGCTCCCAGAGACCCAGTACTTC. It is translated as CASSTRLAGGLPETQYF.

This chain connects TRBV28 to TRBJ2-7; 7 bases map to TRBD2. This CDR3 has 13 residues. Germline loops: CDR1 MDHEN, CDR2 SYDVKM. V gave up 6 bases and J gave up 6 bases; unmatched junction bases: 8. CDR3 nucleotide sequence: TGTGCCAGCAGACTCTCGGGCGGGAGCGAGCAGTACTTC. Translation: CASRLSGGSEQYF.

The V gene is TRBV9, the J gene TRBJ2-7, with 7 nucleotides matching TRBD1. The CDR3 extends over 13 amino acids. Germline trimming cut 5 bases from V and 3 bases from J; bases unmatched to any gene: 5. Germline loops: CDR1 SGDLS, CDR2 YYNGEE. For the CDR3, the DNA is TGTGCCAGCAGTCGGGACAGCGGCTACGAGCAGTACTTC. Translation gives CASSRDSGYEQYF.

The rearrangement uses TRBV7-9 and TRBJ2-3; D may be TRBD1 (6 bases). CDR3 length: 17 residues. Germline values: CDR1 SEHNR, CDR2 FQNEAQ (reference sequence). Trimming removed 5 bases at V and 4 bases at J, with 22 bases between. CDR3 protein: CASSPPLGAGEPDTQYF. The CDR3 DNA reads as TGTGCCAGCAGCCCCCCCTTGGGGGCAGGGGAACCAGATACGCAGTATTTT.

The chain uses TRBV7-8 and TRBJ1-5; no clear D gene. V dropped 8 bases and J dropped 0 bases, with 8 bases sitting between them. Germline CDR1 SGHVS, CDR2 FQNEAQ. This CDR3 has 13 amino acids. CDR3 DNA: TGTGCCAGCGGGCGGGATAGCAATCAGCCCCAGCATTTT. Translated, it gives CASGRDSNQPQHF. Variable domain in full (rest from reference TRBV7-8 and TRBJ1-5): GAGVSQSPRYKVAKRGQDVALRCDPISGHVSLFWYQQALGQGPEFLTYFQNEAQLDKSGLPSDRFFAERPEGSVSTLKIQRTQQEDSAVYLCASGRDSNQPQHFGDGTRLSIL.

A remark on this clone: The same CDR3 can be traced to other DNA sequences in this sample. The chain couples TRBV2 to TRBJ2-5; D is ambiguous. The CDR3 length is 14 residues. The germline V and J ends were trimmed by 10 bases and 6 bases, with 21 bases remaining between them. The germline CDR1 and CDR2 sequences are SNHLY and FYNNEI. The CDR3 region has the DNA TGTGCCACCCTCCGAGACTCAGCTAGTCAGACCCAGTACTTC. It codes for CATLRDSASQTQYF.

The chain has TRBV5-1 and TRBJ2-3; D is possibly TRBD2 (6 bases). This CDR3 has 14 residues. Trimming took 5 bases from V and 0 from J, leaving 10 bases between them. CDR1 SGHRS and CDR2 YFSETQ come from the germline V gene. The CDR3, as DNA: TGCGCCAGCAGACGGCGGGGAAGCACAGATACGCAGTATTTT. Residues: CASRRRGSTDTQYF.

The V call is TRBV4-1, the J call TRBJ2-3; tentatively, D is TRBD2 (5 bases). In germline, CDR1 is MGHRA, CDR2 YSYEKL. V was clipped by 0 bases and J by 6 bases, with 16 bases between them. This CDR3 contains 16 residues. DNA of the CDR3: TGCGCCAGCAGCCAAGATCGGAACTTACCGGGGGATACGCAGTATTTT. Encoded protein: CASSQDRNLPGDTQYF.

The chain is built from TRBV6-5 and TRBJ1-4; D might be TRBD1 (5 bases). CDR3 size: 16 residues. Trimming pared 4 bases from V and 4 bases from J, leaving 16 bases between. Germline V gene lookup returns CDR1 MNHEY and CDR2 SVGAGI. CDR3 sequence (DNA): TGTGCCAGCAGTTTTTCCTCTGGGGGGAATAATGAAAAACTGTTTTTT. This encodes CASSFSSGGNNEKLFF.

The chain combines TRBV5-6 with TRBJ2-3; D is possibly TRBD1 (5 bases). Looked up from germline, CDR1 is SGHDT and CDR2 is YYEEEE. Deletions cut 4 bases from V and 6 bases from J, with 12 bases between. The CDR3 extends over 13 amino acids. The CDR3 sequence: CASSTRAADTQYF. The CDR3, as DNA: TGTGCCAGCAGCACCAGGGCTGCCGATACGCAGTATTTT.